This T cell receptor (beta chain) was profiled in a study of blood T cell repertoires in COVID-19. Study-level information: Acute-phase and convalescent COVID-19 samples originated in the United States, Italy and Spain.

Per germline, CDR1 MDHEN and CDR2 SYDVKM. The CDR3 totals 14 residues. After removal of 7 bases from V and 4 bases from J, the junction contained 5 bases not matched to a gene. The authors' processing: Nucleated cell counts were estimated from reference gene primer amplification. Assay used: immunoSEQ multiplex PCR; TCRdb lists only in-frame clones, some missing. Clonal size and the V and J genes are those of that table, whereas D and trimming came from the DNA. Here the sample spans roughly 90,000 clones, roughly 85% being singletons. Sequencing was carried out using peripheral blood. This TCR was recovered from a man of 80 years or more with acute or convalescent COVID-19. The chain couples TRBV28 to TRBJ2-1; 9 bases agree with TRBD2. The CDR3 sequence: CASTGLAVYNEQFF. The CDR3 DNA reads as TGTGCCAGCACGGGACTAGCTGTTTACAATGAGCAGTTCTTC.